Below, 20 T cell receptor beta chains from the same sample are listed, as sequenced in a study of blood T cell repertoires in COVID-19 (dated by TCRdb to the early 2020s). The library was built by means of the immunoSEQ multiplex PCR assay. What TCRdb holds here is the immuneACCESS table cut down to in-frame rearrangements. Part of the clones is not present; checked against another copy, under half of the missing clones reflect an unresolved V gene, and the others are unexplained. The sample table holds about 250,000 clones, of which about 86% were seen once. Approximately 5.9% of the sample is taken by the ten largest. The sequenced sample was peripheral blood. These receptors originate from a man older than 75 with acute or convalescent COVID-19.

This clone is a singleton in its sample. Here the CDR3 DNA reads TGTGCCAGCAGCCAAGATGGCGGCCCTCCGGGCTACACCTTC. This sequence encodes CASSQDGGPPGYTF. V and J are TRBV4-2 and TRBJ1-2; no firm D call. V was clipped by 0 bases and J by 8 bases, with 13 bases between them. This CDR3 has 14 residues. Per the germline V gene, CDR1 is LGHNA and CDR2 is YNFKEQ.

This rearrangement joins TRBV29-1 to TRBJ2-7, with TRBD2 identical over 12 bases. Per the germline V gene, CDR1 is SQVTM and CDR2 is ANQGSEA. V shed 5 bases, J shed 3 bases, and the junction held 5 bases outside the gene matches. The CDR3 loop spans 14 amino acids. CDR3 amino acids: CSVLGLAGRYEQYF. The CDR3 DNA reads as TGCAGCGTTCTCGGACTAGCGGGGCGCTACGAGCAGTACTTC.

This clone occurred once. The rearrangement links TRBV5-1 to TRBJ2-5; 8 nucleotides agree with TRBD2. J gave up 4 bases and V 3 bases, and 5 bases lay outside the gene matches. Germline CDR1 SGHRS, CDR2 YFSETQ. This CDR3 is 14 amino acids long. The CDR3 loop reads CASSSGGARETQYF. The CDR3 DNA is TGCGCCAGCAGCTCCGGGGGGGCAAGAGAGACCCAGTACTTC.

The genes are TRBV7-6 and TRBJ2-7, with D tentatively TRBD1 (5 bases). The CDR3 runs to 18 residues. Germline V gene lookup returns CDR1 SGHVS and CDR2 FNYEAQ. The germline V and J ends were trimmed by 1 base and 3 bases, with 22 bases remaining between them. In DNA form, the CDR3 reads TGTGCCAGCAGCTTAGTGGGCTCCCAGGGTTTGATTATCTACGAGCAGTACTTC. The encoded protein is CASSLVGSQGLIIYEQYF.

The rearrangement uses TRBV5-1 and TRBJ2-2; 9 nucleotides agree with TRBD1. The junction had 10 bases not matched to a gene; V was cut back by 4 bases and J by 3 bases. Per the germline V gene, CDR1 is SGHRS and CDR2 is YFSETQ. CDR3 length: 17 amino acids. Here the CDR3 reads CASSPLQGAVHTGELFF. In DNA, the CDR3 is TGCGCCAGCAGCCCACTACAGGGGGCCGTGCACACCGGGGAGCTGTTTTTT.

The chain employs TRBV19 and TRBJ2-2, with D possibly being TRBD2 (5 bases). The CDR3 is 15 amino acids. Trimming cost V 8 bases and J 4 bases, with 17 bases left between them. The germline CDR1 and CDR2 sequences are LNHDA and SQIVND (reference sequence). The CDR3 reads CASGGSGLGTGELFF. CDR3 bases: TGTGCCAGTGGAGGATCTGGGTTGGGCACCGGGGAGCTGTTTTTT.

The chain recombines TRBV20-1 with TRBJ2-2; 9 nucleotides line up with TRBD2. V lost 3 bases to trimming and J lost 7 bases; unmatched junction nucleotides: 18. This CDR3 is built from 18 residues. Germline loops: CDR1 DFQATT, CDR2 SNEGSKA (reference sequence). DNA of the CDR3: TGCAGTGCTAGTAGGCGGTCCGGGCGGGAGGGCCGGAACGGGGAGCTGTTTTTT. It translates to CSASRRSGREGRNGELFF.

The chain joins TRBV11-2 to TRBJ2-3; tentative D call: TRBD2 (7 bases). The CDR3 is 15 residues long. The V and J ends lost 0 bases and 4 bases respectively, with 11 bases between them. CDR1 and CDR2 from the germline V gene are SGHAT and FQNNGV. CDR3 sequence (DNA): TGTGCCAGCAGCTTAGAGGGGGGGCTGCCAGATACGCAGTATTTT. Translating gives CASSLEGGLPDTQYF.

This clone was counted only a few times. The chain has TRBV2 and TRBJ1-1; D ambiguous. Trimming removed 3 bases from V and 5 bases from J, with 7 bases in between. CDR1 SNHLY and CDR2 FYNNEI come from the germline V gene. This CDR3 region has 12 residues. CDR3: CASSDGGTEAFF. Written as DNA, the CDR3 is TGTGCCAGCAGTGATGGAGGGACTGAAGCTTTCTTT.

The chain recombines TRBV5-4 with TRBJ2-7; D is unclear. Germline V gene lookup returns CDR1 SGHNT and CDR2 YYREEE (reference sequence). The CDR3 loop spans 13 amino acids. Trimming stripped 3 bases from V and 1 base from J, with 8 bases between. CDR3 sequence reads: CASSSGASYEQYF. The CDR3 DNA reads TGTGCCAGCAGCTCAGGTGCGTCCTACGAGCAGTACTTC.

The chain uses TRBV19 and TRBJ2-7, with 7 bases lining up with TRBD1. V shed 4 bases, J shed 2 bases, and the junction held 5 bases outside the gene matches. Germline CDR1 is LNHDA and CDR2 is SQIVND (reference sequence). The CDR3 is 14 residues long. The DNA for the CDR3 is TGTGCCAGTAGTAAAACCGGGACAGCCTACGAGCAGTACTTC. The encoded protein is CASSKTGTAYEQYF.

The chain links TRBV2 to TRBJ2-3; 12 bases align to TRBD1. Germline assignment: CDR1 SNHLY and CDR2 FYNNEI. The junction had 1 base not matched to a gene; V was cut back by 2 bases and J by 4 bases. The CDR3 extends over 15 amino acids. CDR3 coding DNA: TGTGCCAGCAGTGAATGGGACAGGGGGCCAGATACGCAGTATTTT. Protein product: CASSEWDRGPDTQYF.

The V gene is TRBV5-1, the J gene TRBJ2-1; 11 bases line up with TRBD2. Germline V CDR1 and CDR2: SGHRS, YFSETQ. The CDR3 consists of 16 residues. The junction had 12 bases not matched to a gene; V was cut back by 4 bases and J by 9 bases. This CDR3 is CASSLLPGLAGGEQFF. The CDR3 DNA follows: TGCGCCAGCAGCCTGCTCCCAGGACTAGCGGGTGGTGAGCAGTTCTTC. The full variable domain, in which reference TRBV5-1 and TRBJ2-1 provide the parts outside the CDR3, is KAGVTQTPRYLIKTRGQQVTLSCSPISGHRSVSWYQQTPGQGLQFLFEYFSETQRNKGNFPGRFSGRQFSNSRSEMNVSTLELGDSALYLCASSLLPGLAGGEQFFGPGTRLTVL.

The CDR3 DNA reads TGTGCCACCAGCAGAGATCCAAGCGGGAGAGTCAACAATGAGCAGTTCTTC. Protein product: CATSRDPSGRVNNEQFF. The V call is TRBV15, the J call TRBJ2-1; 8 nucleotides agree with TRBD2. CDR3 length: 17 amino acids. The germline CDR1 and CDR2 sequences are LNHNV and YYDKDF (reference sequence). The junction had 9 bases not matched to a gene; V was cut back by 0 bases and J by 5 bases.

The gene calls are TRBV3-1 (or the pseudogene TRBV3-2) and TRBJ1-2; D not resolved. The CDR3 contains 15 residues. CDR1 is LGHDT, CDR2 YNNKEL, per germline (reference sequence). Deletions cut 0 bases from V and 5 bases from J, with 13 bases between. This CDR3 is CASSQDSVKEYGYTF. The CDR3 bases are TGTGCCAGCAGCCAAGATTCGGTGAAGGAGTATGGCTACACCTTC.

This chain uses TRBV30 with TRBJ2-7; 7 bases agree with TRBD2. V lost 4 bases to trimming and J lost 6 bases; unmatched junction nucleotides: 3. Germline V gives CDR1 GTSNPN, CDR2 SVGIG (reference sequence). CDR3 size: 11 residues. The CDR3 DNA reads TGTGCCTGGACTAGCGGTTTCGAGCAGTACTTC. Translating gives CAWTSGFEQYF. The complete variable domain, with remaining parts taken from reference TRBV30 and TRBJ2-7, reads SQTIHQWPATLVQPVGSPLSLECTVEGTSNPNLYWYRQAAGRGLQLLFYSVGIGQISSEVPQNLSASRPQDRQFILSSKKLLLSDSGFYLCAWTSGFEQYFGPGTRLTVT.

By share, this clone counts as medium-sized (0.01 to 0.1%). The chain couples TRBV18 to TRBJ1-2, with a tentative D call TRBD1 (6 bases). CDR3 length: 13 amino acids. From germline, CDR1 is KGHSH and CDR2 LQKENI. Trimming took 8 bases from V and 4 from J, leaving 14 bases between them. The CDR3 reads CASTPDSLYGYTF. The CDR3 DNA is TGTGCCAGCACCCCGGACAGTCTCTATGGCTACACCTTC.

The rearrangement joins TRBV5-1 to TRBJ1-6, with D uncertain. The CDR3 is 13 amino acids. Germline lookup yields CDR1 SGHRS and CDR2 YFSETQ. The V end was cut by 0 bases, the J end by 11 bases, with 9 bases between. CDR3 in amino acids: CASSLDGEPPLHF. DNA of the CDR3: TGCGCCAGCAGCTTGGATGGGGAGCCACCCCTCCACTTT. Full variable domain (remainder filled in from reference TRBV5-1 and TRBJ1-6): KAGVTQTPRYLIKTRGQQVTLSCSPISGHRSVSWYQQTPGQGLQFLFEYFSETQRNKGNFPGRFSGRQFSNSRSEMNVSTLELGDSALYLCASSLDGEPPLHFGNGTRLTVT.

This clone was counted once. The gene calls are TRBV23-1 and TRBJ1-2, with 7 positions matching TRBD1. TRBV23-1 is recorded as an ORF, its role being uncertain. The CDR3 runs 14 residues. J gave up 4 bases and V 3 bases, and 5 bases lay outside the gene matches. CDR3 sequence: CASSHRQGSYGYTF. The CDR3 bases are TGCGCCAGCAGTCACAGACAGGGAAGCTATGGCTACACCTTC.

DNA for the CDR3: TGCGCCAGCAGCACGGCGACAACCCCCGAGCAGTACTTC. Its protein product is CASSTATTPEQYF. The chain has TRBV5-1 and TRBJ2-7; no clear D. V lost 4 bases and J 6 bases, leaving 14 bases between the germline ends. The V gene's germline CDR1 is SGHRS and CDR2 YFSETQ. There are 13 residues in the CDR3. Using reference TRBV5-1 and TRBJ2-7 for the parts outside the CDR3, the full variable domain is KAGVTQTPRYLIKTRGQQVTLSCSPISGHRSVSWYQQTPGQGLQFLFEYFSETQRNKGNFPGRFSGRQFSNSRSEMNVSTLELGDSALYLCASSTATTPEQYFGPGTRLTVT.